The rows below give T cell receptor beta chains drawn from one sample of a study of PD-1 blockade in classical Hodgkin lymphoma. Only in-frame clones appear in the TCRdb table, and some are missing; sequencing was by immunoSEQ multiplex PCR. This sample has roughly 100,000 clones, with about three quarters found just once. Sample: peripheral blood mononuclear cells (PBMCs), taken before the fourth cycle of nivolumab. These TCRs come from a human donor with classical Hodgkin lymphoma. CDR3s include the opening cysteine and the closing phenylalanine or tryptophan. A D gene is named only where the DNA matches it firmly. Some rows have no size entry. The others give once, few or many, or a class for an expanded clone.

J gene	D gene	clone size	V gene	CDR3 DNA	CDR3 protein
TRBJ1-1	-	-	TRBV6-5	TGTGCCAGCAGTTACCCGGAGGGCACTGAAGCTTTCTTT	CASSYPEGTEAFF
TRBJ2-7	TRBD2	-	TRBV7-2	TGTGCCAGCAGCTTCTCTAGCGGGAGCTACGAGCAGTACTTC	CASSFSSGSYEQYF
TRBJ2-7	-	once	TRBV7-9	TGTGCCAGCGGAGGGACTCGCTACGAGCAGTACTTC	CASGGTRYEQYF
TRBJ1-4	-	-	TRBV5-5	TGTGCCAGCAGCACCTGGACGGGAACTAATGAAAAACTGTTTTTT	CASSTWTGTNEKLFF
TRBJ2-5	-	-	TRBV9	TGTGCCAGCAGCGTAGGCGCAGGCGCCCAAGAGACCCAGTACTTC	CASSVGAGAQETQYF
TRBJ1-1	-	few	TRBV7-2	TGTGCCAGCAGTACGAATCAAGGAAGGGCTTTCTTT	CASSTNQGRAFF
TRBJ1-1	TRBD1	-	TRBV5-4	TGTGCCAGCAGCGTGGACAGGGCGAACACTGAAGCTTTCTTT	CASSVDRANTEAFF
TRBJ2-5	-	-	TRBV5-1	TGCGCCAGCAGTCCTACCGGGACTGGGGAGACCCAGTACTTC	CASSPTGTGETQYF
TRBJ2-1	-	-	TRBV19	TGTGCCAGTAGTATCGGACTGCATGAGCAGTTCTTC	CASSIGLHEQFF
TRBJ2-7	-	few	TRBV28	TGTGCCAGCAGTTCACCCACTCGGGGCAGAGTCTCCGAGCAGTACTTC	CASSSPTRGRVSEQYF
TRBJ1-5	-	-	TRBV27	TGTGCCAGCAGTATCAAGGGTGCAGGATACAATCAGCCCCAGCATTTT	CASSIKGAGYNQPQHF
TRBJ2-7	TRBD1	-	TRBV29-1	TGCAGCGTCGTTAACAGGGGGCAGTCCCCACCCCACTCCTACGAGCAGTACTTC	CSVVNRGQSPPHSYEQYF
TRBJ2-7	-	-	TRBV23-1	TGCGCCAGCAGTCAAACTTTATCATCGGACACTTCCTACGAGCAGTACTTC	CASSQTLSSDTSYEQYF
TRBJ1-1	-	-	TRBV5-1	TGCGCCAGCAGCTTGGGGGACGGGAACACTGAAGCTTTCTTT	CASSLGDGNTEAFF
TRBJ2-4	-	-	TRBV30	TGTGCCTGGAGTGGGGGTTCTGATTTACTAGCCAAAAACATTCAGTACTTC	CAWSGGSDLLAKNIQYF
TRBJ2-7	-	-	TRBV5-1	TGCGCCAGCAGCCCCCTGACAGGTTACGAGCAGTACTTC	CASSPLTGYEQYF
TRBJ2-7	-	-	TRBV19	TGTGCCAGTAGTATACAGGCCATCCAAAGCTACGAGCAGTACTTC	CASSIQAIQSYEQYF
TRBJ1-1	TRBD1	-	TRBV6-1	TGTGCCAGCAGTCACAACAGGGGAATAACCTCTGAAGCTTTCTTT	CASSHNRGITSEAFF
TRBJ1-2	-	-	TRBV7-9	TGTGCCAGCAGCTTAGCCGGGGGGGATGGCTACACCTTC	CASSLAGGDGYTF
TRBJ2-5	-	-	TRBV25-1	TGTGCCAGCAGTGAGGATACTAGCCGAATCCACTTC	CASSEDTSRIHF
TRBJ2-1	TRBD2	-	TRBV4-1	TGCGCCAGCAGCCAAGGCGCAAAATCATATGTCGGGACTAGCGGAGAGCAGTTCTTC	CASSQGAKSYVGTSGEQFF
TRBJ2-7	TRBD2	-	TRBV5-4	TGTGCCAGCAGCGGCTCACTAGCGGGGATATACGAGCAGTACTTC	CASSGSLAGIYEQYF
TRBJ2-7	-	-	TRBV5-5	TGTGCCAGCAGCTTTAGCGGTTCCGAGCAGTACTTC	CASSFSGSEQYF
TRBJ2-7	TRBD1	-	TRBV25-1	TGTGCCAGCAGTGAGATACAGGGGAACTACGAGCAGTACTTC	CASSEIQGNYEQYF
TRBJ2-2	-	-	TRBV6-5	TGTGCCAGCAGTTACGCCGGGACTAACACCGGGGAGCTGTTTTTT	CASSYAGTNTGELFF
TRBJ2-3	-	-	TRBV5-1	TGCGCCAGCAGCCCCGGGGACTTCACAGATACGCAGTATTTT	CASSPGDFTDTQYF
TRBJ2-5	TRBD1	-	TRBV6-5	TGTGCCAGCCGGACCACGGGACAGTCACAAGAGACCCAGTACTTC	CASRTTGQSQETQYF
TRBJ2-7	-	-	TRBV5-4	TGTGCCAGCAGCGAACGGCAGGGAACCTACGAGCAGTACTTC	CASSERQGTYEQYF
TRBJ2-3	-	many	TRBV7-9	TGTGCCAGCAGCGCCTGGACGGATGATACGCAGTATTTT	CASSAWTDDTQYF
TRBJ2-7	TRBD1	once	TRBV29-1	TGCAGCGTGTATGGCCGGGACAGCCCCTACGAGCAGTACTTC	CSVYGRDSPYEQYF
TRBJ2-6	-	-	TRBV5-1	TGCGCCAGCAGCTCTTCAGTATCTGGGGCCAACGTCCTGACTTTC	CASSSSVSGANVLTF
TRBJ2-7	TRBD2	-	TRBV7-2	TGTGCCAGCAGCAGACTAGCGACCTCCTACGAGCAGTACTTC	CASSRLATSYEQYF
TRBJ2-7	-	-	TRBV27	TGTGCCAGCAGTCGAGGACATACCTACGAGCAGTACTTC	CASSRGHTYEQYF
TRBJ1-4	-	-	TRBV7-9	TGTGCCAGCAGCTTAATGTCCAGCAAAAATGAAAAACTGTTTTTT	CASSLMSSKNEKLFF
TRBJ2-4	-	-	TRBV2	TGTGCCAGCAGTGAGCAAGCCAAAAACATTCAGTACTTC	CASSEQAKNIQYF
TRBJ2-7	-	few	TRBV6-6	TGTGCCAGCAGTTATCAGAACTCCTACGAGCAGTACTTC	CASSYQNSYEQYF
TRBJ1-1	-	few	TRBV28	TGTGCCAGCAGTAAAGGGCAGGCGAACACTGAAGCTTTCTTT	CASSKGQANTEAFF
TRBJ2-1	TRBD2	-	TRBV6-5	TGTGCCAGCAGTCAACTAGCGGGGGGCATGCATGAGCAGTTCTTC	CASSQLAGGMHEQFF
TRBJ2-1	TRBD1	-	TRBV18	TGTGCCAGCTCAGCGGACAGGGCGGGTGAGCAGTTCTTC	CASSADRAGEQFF
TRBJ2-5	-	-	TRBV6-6	TGTGCCAGCGGGGGCAGGGGAGTCCGCCAAGAGACCCAGTACTTC	CASGGRGVRQETQYF
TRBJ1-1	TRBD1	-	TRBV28	TGTGCCAGCAGTCCGTGGCAGGGGGACGGGTACACTGAAGCTTTCTTT	CASSPWQGDGYTEAFF
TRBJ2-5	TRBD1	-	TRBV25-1	TGTGCCAGCAGTCGACAGGGGCTGGAGACCCAGTACTTC	CASSRQGLETQYF
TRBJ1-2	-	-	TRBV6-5	TGTGCCAGCAGAAGGGGCTTTGGCTACACCTTC	CASRRGFGYTF
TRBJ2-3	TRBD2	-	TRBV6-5	TGTGCCAGCAGACCCAGCGGGAGGGCCGTAGATACGCAGTATTTT	CASRPSGRAVDTQYF
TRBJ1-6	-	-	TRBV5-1	TGCGCCAGCAGCTTGGCAGGGGTGGGCTCACCCCTCCACTTT	CASSLAGVGSPLHF
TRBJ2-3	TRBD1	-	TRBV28	TGTGCCAGCAGTTTACAGGGGGGCACAGATACGCAGTATTTT	CASSLQGGTDTQYF
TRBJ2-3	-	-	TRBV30	TGTGCCTGGAGTATGGTCGCTGGCACAGATACGCAGTATTTT	CAWSMVAGTDTQYF
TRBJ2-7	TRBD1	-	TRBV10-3	TGTGCCATCAAACCGGGACAGGGAGACTACGAGCAGTACTTC	CAIKPGQGDYEQYF
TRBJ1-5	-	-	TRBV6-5	TGTGCCAGCAGTCAACCCGGGGGCGTCGGTCAGCCCCAGCATTTT	CASSQPGGVGQPQHF
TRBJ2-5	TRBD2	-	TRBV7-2	TGTGCCAGCAGCTACCTCCTAGCGGGAGAAGACCCAGAGACCCAGTACTTC	CASSYLLAGEDPETQYF
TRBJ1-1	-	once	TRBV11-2	TGTGCCAGCAGCTTAGTTTACAGGGTGAACACTGAAGCTTTCTTT	CASSLVYRVNTEAFF
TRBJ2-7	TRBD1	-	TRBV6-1	TGTGCCAGCAGCAGACAGGGTTACGAGCAGTACTTC	CASSRQGYEQYF